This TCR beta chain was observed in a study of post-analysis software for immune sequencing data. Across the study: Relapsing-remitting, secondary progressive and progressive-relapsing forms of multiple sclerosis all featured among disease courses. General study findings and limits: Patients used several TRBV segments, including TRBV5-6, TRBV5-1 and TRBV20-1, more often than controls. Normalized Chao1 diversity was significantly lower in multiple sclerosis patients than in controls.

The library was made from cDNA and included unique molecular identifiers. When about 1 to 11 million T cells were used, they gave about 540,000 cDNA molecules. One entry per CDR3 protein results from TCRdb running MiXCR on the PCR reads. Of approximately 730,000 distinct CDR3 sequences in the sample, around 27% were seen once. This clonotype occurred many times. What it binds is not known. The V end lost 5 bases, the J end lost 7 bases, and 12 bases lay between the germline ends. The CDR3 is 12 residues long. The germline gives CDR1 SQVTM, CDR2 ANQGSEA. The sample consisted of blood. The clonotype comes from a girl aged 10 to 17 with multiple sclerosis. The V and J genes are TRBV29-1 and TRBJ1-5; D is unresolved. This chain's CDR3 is CSVRTGGQPQHF. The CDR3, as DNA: TGCAGCGTTAGAACCGGAGGGCAGCCCCAGCATTTT.